This T cell receptor (beta chain) emerged from a study of technical replicates of blood from several donors. Clones were sequenced by immunoSEQ multiplex PCR, and TCRdb holds only the in-frame ones, with some missing. This sample carries tens of thousands of clones, over 85% of them seen once, and the ten largest clones take 3%. Specimen: PBMCs. The origin of this receptor is a human donor in good health. Some clones in this sample may be carry-over from other donors' samples.

The CDR3 loop is CASSLTGGASYNEQFF. Written as DNA, the CDR3 is TGTGCCAGCAGCTTAACTGGGGGGGCTTCCTACAATGAGCAGTTCTTC. The chain employs TRBV7-3 and TRBJ2-1; weak D call: TRBD2 (7 bases). Germline V gene data show CDR1 as SGHTA and CDR2 as FQGTGA. Trimming removed 0 bases from V and 1 base from J, with 10 bases in between. This CDR3 has 16 amino acids.